This is a list of T cell receptor beta chains from one sample in a study of T cells in tumors after PD-1 blockade. Method: immunoSEQ multiplex PCR; TCRdb's copy keeps in-frame clones and lacks some. Found here are tens of thousands of clones, 80% of them singletons; the top ten hold roughly 13%. This specimen consisted of PBMCs, obtained before anti-PD-1 treatment. Receptors were obtained from a human donor with basal cell carcinoma. The CDR3 runs from the conserved cysteine through the conserved F or W. Each record gives: J gene, D gene, V gene, CDR3 protein, CDR3 DNA. D genes are given only for firm matches.

J gene: TRBJ2-3
D gene: -
V gene: TRBV18
CDR3 protein: CASSPRNPDTQYF
CDR3 DNA: TGTGCCAGCTCACCCCGGAACCCGGATACGCAGTATTTT

J gene: TRBJ1-1
D gene: -
V gene: TRBV25-1
CDR3 protein: CASVGRRGNQAFF
CDR3 DNA: TGTGCCAGCGTAGGACGGCGGGGAAACCAGGCTTTCTTT

J gene: TRBJ2-1
D gene: -
V gene: TRBV19
CDR3 protein: CASCRADSYNEQFF
CDR3 DNA: TGTGCCAGTTGCAGGGCCGACTCCTACAATGAGCAGTTCTTC

J gene: TRBJ1-1
D gene: -
V gene: TRBV5-1
CDR3 protein: CASSFPGWVAFF
CDR3 DNA: TGCGCCAGCAGCTTTCCGGGATGGGTAGCTTTCTTT

J gene: TRBJ2-7
D gene: -
V gene: TRBV6-5
CDR3 protein: CASRLRAQSSYEQYF
CDR3 DNA: TGTGCCAGCAGACTCCGGGCTCAAAGCTCCTACGAGCAGTACTTC

J gene: TRBJ2-7
D gene: -
V gene: TRBV5-6
CDR3 protein: CASSLGPRQVIYEQYF
CDR3 DNA: TGTGCCAGCAGCTTGGGCCCGCGACAGGTCATCTACGAGCAGTACTTC

J gene: TRBJ2-2
D gene: -
V gene: TRBV5-1
CDR3 protein: CASSSGGLNTGELFF
CDR3 DNA: TGCGCCAGCAGTTCCGGGGGCTTGAACACCGGGGAGCTGTTTTTT

J gene: TRBJ1-5
D gene: -
V gene: TRBV2
CDR3 protein: CASSEPGTADQPQHF
CDR3 DNA: TGTGCCAGCAGTGAACCCGGGACGGCTGATCAGCCCCAGCATTTT

J gene: TRBJ1-4
D gene: -
V gene: TRBV3-1/TRBV3-2
CDR3 protein: CASSQGLGQTYRKLFF
CDR3 DNA: TGTGCCAGCAGCCAAGGTCTAGGACAGACATATCGAAAACTGTTTTTT

J gene: TRBJ1-6
D gene: TRBD1
V gene: TRBV18
CDR3 protein: CASSPGTGTNSPLHF
CDR3 DNA: TGTGCCAGCTCACCCGGGACAGGAACTAATTCACCCCTCCACTTT

J gene: TRBJ2-3
D gene: -
V gene: TRBV30
CDR3 protein: CAWSPRRDTQYF
CDR3 DNA: TGTGCCTGGAGTCCCCGCAGAGATACGCAGTATTTT

J gene: TRBJ2-7
D gene: TRBD2
V gene: TRBV6-1
CDR3 protein: CASSARTSGAAYEQYF
CDR3 DNA: TGTGCCAGCAGTGCCCGTACTAGCGGGGCAGCCTACGAGCAGTACTTC